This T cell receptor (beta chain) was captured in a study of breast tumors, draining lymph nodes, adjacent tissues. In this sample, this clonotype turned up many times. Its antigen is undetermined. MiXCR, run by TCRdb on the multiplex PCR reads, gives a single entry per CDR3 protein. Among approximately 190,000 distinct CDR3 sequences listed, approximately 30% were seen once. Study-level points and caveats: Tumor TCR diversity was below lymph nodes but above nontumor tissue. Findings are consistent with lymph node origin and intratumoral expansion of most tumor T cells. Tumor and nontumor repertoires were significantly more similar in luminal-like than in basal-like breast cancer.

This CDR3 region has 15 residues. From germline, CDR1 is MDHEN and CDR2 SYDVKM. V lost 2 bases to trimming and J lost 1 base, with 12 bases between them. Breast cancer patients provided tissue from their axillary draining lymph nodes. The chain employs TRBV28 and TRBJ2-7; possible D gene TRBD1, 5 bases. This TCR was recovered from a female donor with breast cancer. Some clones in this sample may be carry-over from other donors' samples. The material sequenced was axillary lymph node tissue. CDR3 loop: CASSLDSVASYEQYF. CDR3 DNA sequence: TGTGCCAGCAGTTTAGACAGCGTCGCGTCCTACGAGCAGTACTTC.